This TCR beta chain was identified in a study of blood T cells in healthy people across ages. CDR3 length: 13 residues. Looked up from germline, CDR1 is DFQATT and CDR2 is SNEGSKA (reference sequence). It was with a sample-barcoded 5' primer and a J-beta primer mix that a second PCR of roughly 6 to 12 cycles was run. Every molecule of cDNA carried a tag from a template-switch adaptor with 12 random nucleotides. From the 5' RACE reads, TCRdb called clonotypes with MiXCR, one entry per CDR3 protein. The sample records roughly 560,000 distinct CDR3 sequences, 24% being singletons. The same data also went into a second study, on T cells of mothers and their children.

This receptor was obtained from a boy younger than 18 in good health. This sequence joins TRBV20-1 and TRBJ2-5; 10 nucleotides align to TRBD1. The J call may be in error: the DNA end matches TRBJ2-7 better. The sample consisted of blood. This CDR3 reads CSATRQGAAEQYF. The CDR3 DNA follows: TGCAGTGCTACCAGACAGGGGGCGGCCGAGCAGTACTTC.